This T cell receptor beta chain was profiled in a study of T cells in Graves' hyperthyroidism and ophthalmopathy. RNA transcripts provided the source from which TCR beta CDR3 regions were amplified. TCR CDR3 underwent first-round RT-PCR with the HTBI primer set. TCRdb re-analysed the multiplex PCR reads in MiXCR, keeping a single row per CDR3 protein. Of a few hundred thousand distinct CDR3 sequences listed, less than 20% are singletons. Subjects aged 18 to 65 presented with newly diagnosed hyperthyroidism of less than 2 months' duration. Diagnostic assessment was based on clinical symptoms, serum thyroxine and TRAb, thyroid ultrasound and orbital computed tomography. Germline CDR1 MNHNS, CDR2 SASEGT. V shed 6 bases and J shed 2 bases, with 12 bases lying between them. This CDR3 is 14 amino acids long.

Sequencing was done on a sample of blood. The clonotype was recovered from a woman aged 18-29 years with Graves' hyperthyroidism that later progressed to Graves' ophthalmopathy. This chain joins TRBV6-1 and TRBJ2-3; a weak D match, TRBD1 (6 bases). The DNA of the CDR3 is TGTGCCAGCAGCCCAGGGGCGCCCACAGATACGCAGTATTTT. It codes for CASSPGAPTDTQYF.